This T cell receptor beta chain is from a study of monozygotic twins with inflammatory bowel disease. The germline gives CDR1 DFQATT, CDR2 SNEGSKA (reference sequence). CDR3 size: 13 residues. From its re-call of the 5' RACE reads, TCRdb lists each CDR3 protein once, without DNA. This table holds some 200,000 distinct CDR3 sequences. The sample consisted of blood. This chain uses TRBV20-1 with TRBJ1-2; the TRBD1 assignment by TCRdb is unverifiable without DNA. The receptor was derived from a human donor with ulcerative colitis or Crohn's disease, or a healthy co-twin of an affected twin (not recorded which). CDR3 amino acids: CSAILGVGYGYTF.